This is a list of T cell receptor beta chains from one sample in a study of identical twins. TCRdb re-called the 5' RACE reads with MiXCR, one entry per CDR3 protein. Found here are approximately 700,000 distinct CDR3 sequences, roughly 18% of them singletons; the top ten hold less than 15%. This same sample was also part of a study on T cells expressing NK-cell markers.

Sequencing used PBMCs. Receptor source: a woman aged 18-29 years in good health. CDR3s include the opening cysteine and the closing phenylalanine or tryptophan. The D gene is left open where the match is weak. The size entry is marked missing in some rows and otherwise reads once, few, many or a size class.

J	V	D	size	CDR3	DNA
TRBJ2-3	TRBV12-3/TRBV12-4	.	many	CASYPSETDTQYF	TGTGCCAGCTACCCTAGCGAGACAGATACGCAGTATTTT
TRBJ2-1	TRBV19	.	.	CASSIGDSKQFF	TGTGCCAGTAGTATAGGAGACTCCAAGCAGTTCTTC
TRBJ2-7	TRBV2	.	.	CASGAYVEQYF	TGTGCCAGCGGGGCGTACGTGGAGCAGTACTTC
TRBJ2-1	TRBV29-1	.	few	CSVVLVSPYNEQFF	TGCAGCGTTGTACTGGTAAGCCCCTACAATGAGCAGTTCTTC
TRBJ2-7	TRBV6-5	.	.	CASSYSGDPAYEQYF	TGTGCCAGCAGTTACTCGGGGGACCCTGCCTACGAGCAGTACTTC
TRBJ2-5	TRBV7-2	.	.	CASSPRGASQETQYF	TGTGCCAGCAGCCCCCGGGGGGCCAGCCAAGAGACCCAGTACTTC
TRBJ1-1	TRBV5-1	.	.	CASSLVQSGVEAFF	TGCGCCAGCAGCTTGGTGCAGAGTGGGGTTGAAGCTTTCTTT
TRBJ2-3	TRBV12-3/TRBV12-4	.	.	CASSLPQPDGSTDTQYF	TGTGCCAGCAGTTTACCCCAGCCGGACGGTAGTACAGATACGCAGTATTTT
TRBJ2-3	TRBV18	TRBD1	.	CASSPNRGQGAEDTQYF	TGTGCCAGCTCACCCAACAGGGGGCAGGGAGCGGAAGATACGCAGTATTTT
TRBJ2-1	TRBV12-3/TRBV12-4	.	few	CASRSGTGVSYNEQFF	TGTGCCAGCAGGTCCGGGACTGGGGTCTCCTACAATGAGCAGTTCTTC
TRBJ2-3	TRBV14	.	few	CASSQVYGGTDTQYF	TGTGCCAGCAGCCAAGTATATGGGGGCACAGATACGCAGTATTTT
TRBJ2-7	TRBV27	.	.	CASSPGMRYEQYF	TGTGCCAGCAGCCCGGGGATGCGCTACGAGCAGTACTTC
TRBJ2-6	TRBV15	.	.	CATSSSLAAGANVLTF	TGTGCCACCAGCAGTTCCCTAGCCGCCGGGGCCAACGTCCTGACTTTC
TRBJ2-3	TRBV5-8	.	few	CASSPSTEDTQYF	TGTGCCAGCAGTCCCTCGACAGAAGATACGCAGTATTTT
TRBJ2-3	TRBV29-1	.	.	CSSFGWADTQYF	TGCAGCTCCTTCGGGTGGGCAGATACGCAGTATTTT
TRBJ2-2	TRBV12-5	.	few	CASGLKNTGELFF	TGTGCTAGTGGTTTAAAGAACACCGGGGAGCTGTTTTTT
TRBJ2-2	TRBV20-1	.	.	CSARQTNTGELFF	TGCAGTGCTCGACAGACGAACACCGGGGAGCTGTTTTTT